This TCR beta chain was obtained from a study of a mutant IDH1 vaccine in newly diagnosed glioma. The overall study: The patients were given eight vaccinations, one each in weeks 1, 3, 5, 7, 11, 15, 19 and 23. Once 4-6 weeks had passed after radiotherapy alone, vaccination started, or it started with temozolomide cycles. The treated group averaged about 41 years old and was around 60% male, approximately 40% female. General study points: Overall, about 92% of patients had vaccine-induced immune responses.

Here immunoSEQ multiplex PCR was the method, and the copy in TCRdb shows in-frame clones only, minus some. The sample holds roughly 62,000 clones, about nine tenths seen once. V was shortened by 0 bases and J by 2 bases, with 11 bases between the two germline ends. Germline values: CDR1 SGHRS, CDR2 YFSETQ. The length of the CDR3 is 16 residues. Noted time point: week 11, during vaccination. Alongside topical imiquimod, each dose of vaccine comprised 300 ug of mutant IDH1 20-mer peptide. Of note for this clone: Its target is unknown.

The source of this sequence is a man aged 40-50 years with glioma. Sample: PBMCs, taken from a glioma patient whose treatment included an IDH1 peptide vaccine. The chain couples TRBV5-1 to TRBJ2-2; D is perhaps TRBD1 (6 bases). CDR3 sequence (DNA): TGCGCCAGCAGCTTGGAATGGACAGCAAACACCGGGGAGCTGTTTTTT. It is translated as CASSLEWTANTGELFF.